These T cell receptor beta chains were read from a single sample in a study of cytomegalovirus exposure and HLA in healthy donors. Measured with immunoSEQ multiplex PCR; TCRdb has only the in-frame clones, and not every one. The sample records about 140,000 clones, around 82% being singletons. Sequences were obtained from PBMCs. All receptors come from a female donor in good health and CMV-seronegative. Each CDR3 is given with its conserved first and last residue.

j_call,v_call,cdr3_aa
TRBJ2-5,TRBV7-9,CASSTHRVITQETQYF
TRBJ1-4,TRBV9,CASSATGTGGEKLFF
TRBJ1-2,TRBV7-9,CSSSRDSSTYGYTF
TRBJ1-1,TRBV9,CASARQGLNTEAFF
TRBJ1-2,TRBV6-1,CASSEARVNYGYPF
TRBJ1-2,TRBV5-1,CASSYTGTVNYGYTF
TRBJ1-1,TRBV5-6,CASSFSGTGEAFF
TRBJ1-6,TRBV4-1,CASSKPGFNNSPLHF
TRBJ1-2,TRBV9,CASSVGWTGRRAGYGYTF
TRBJ2-5,TRBV29-1,CSVAGPQETQYF
TRBJ2-2,TRBV5-1,CASSSSTGNTGELFF
TRBJ1-1,TRBV5-1,CASSSLGATEAFF
TRBJ2-6,TRBV18,CASSTKLAGANVLTF
TRBJ1-1,TRBV2,CASSAQANTEAFF
TRBJ1-4,TRBV9,CASSANRQGGNEKLFF
TRBJ1-2,TRBV28,CASSGTGANYGYTF
TRBJ2-7,TRBV19,CASSIAGESSYEQYF
TRBJ1-2,TRBV2,CASSATLGGVYGYTF
TRBJ1-3,TRBV15,CATSRVLGGSGNTIYF
TRBJ1-1,TRBV5-6,CASSWRAGVGTEAFF
TRBJ2-1,TRBV27,CASSFGGKSYNEQFF
TRBJ1-1,TRBV28,CASSRTRTEAFF
TRBJ1-4,TRBV11-2,CASSFSILQGIGEKLFF
TRBJ2-7,TRBV11-2,CASRGGYEQYF
TRBJ2-3,TRBV5-1,CASSLGRSTDTQYF
TRBJ2-3,TRBV19,CASSIGGGPRDTQYF
TRBJ2-7,TRBV7-6,CASSLGLAGDMSSYEQYF
TRBJ2-2,TRBV18,CASSPRPRTGNTGELFF
TRBJ2-6,TRBV18,CASSPRGDGANVLTF
TRBJ2-6,TRBV15,CATSRGDRGESGANVLTF
TRBJ1-6,TRBV5-1,CASSLEAGAGPRSPLHF
TRBJ1-4,TRBV7-8,CASSLTGPNEKLFF
TRBJ2-1,TRBV25-1,CASSKGQPGGNEQFF
TRBJ2-3,TRBV23-1,CASSLKTGGSKDTQYF
TRBJ2-2,TRBV11-3,CASSAYSSGGGVPGELFF
TRBJ1-2,TRBV27,CASSFQGVSGYTF
TRBJ2-5,TRBV7-9,CSSSSLETQYF
TRBJ2-1,TRBV7-6,CASSLWTSGSYNEQFF
TRBJ1-2,TRBV28,CASSWGTRSYTF
TRBJ1-2,TRBV19,CASSLTGTGLYGYTF
NA,TRBV7-9,CASSSWPSGRAPYEQYF
TRBJ2-1,TRBV7-2,CASSLVWGRDEQFF
TRBJ1-5,TRBV5-1,CASSLEGGGNQPQHF
TRBJ2-1,TRBV28,CASSWRGGVGEQFF